This T cell receptor beta chain was retrieved from a study of human T cells and chemical hapten exposure (dated by TCRdb to the early 2020s). Background on the whole study: For sensitization, 2% DPC in acetone was applied to a roughly 2 cm by roughly 2 cm area of upper inner arm skin. Throughout the approximately 25-week study period, patients were also given weekly therapeutic DPC doses on the scalp. Patch testing was performed on the upper back with Finn chambers containing 0.01% DPC, and the patch tests were scored after 6 days according to International Contact Dermatitis Research Group standards. The mostly female patient cohort included alopecia areata with under or over 50% scalp involvement, alopecia totalis and alopecia universalis. The libraries were sequenced as a pool, and the TCR yield per sample differed mostly because of small variations in library volumes within the pool. This study followed changes in the peripheral blood TCR repertoire in vivo during primary and secondary sensitization of alopecia patients to the hapten diphenylcyclopropenone (DPC). Patient blood was sampled pre-sensitization (week 0) and at 2, 6 and about 24 weeks after DPC sensitization. About 27 alopecia patients gave blood for TCR sequencing at one to four time points (pre-sensitization, 2, 6 and 24 weeks). The research as a whole found: Because every patient had alopecia, a presumed autoimmune disease, the patients' immune response might differ from that of healthy individuals. Significantly more large CDR3 similarity clusters were formed by expanded TCRs than by pre-sensitization or healthy control sets, consistent with antigen-driven responses. The number of TCRs above 1 in 1000 frequency did not change with DPC sensitization; there was no evidence of global repertoire structure alterations. A positive correlation was found between the number of PT1 expanded TCRs and patch test score, with significance reached at thresholds 8, 16 and 32 but not 4. Repeated subsampling changed both the strength of the expansion versus patch-test correlation and the threshold at which that correlation became significant.

Regarding this clonotype: What antigen it recognizes has not been identified. The limits of the CDR3 on the DNA are not certain, so only TCRdb's listed CDR3 is given.

The CDR3 covers 14 residues, taking in both the cysteine and the phenylalanine. CDR1 LGHDT and CDR2 YNNKEL were looked up in the germline V gene (reference sequence). Per the publication, the time point label means: pre-sensitization, week 0. What this sample's treatment or condition label stands for: therapeutic diphenylcyclopropenone sensitization with weekly scalp DPC. Blood at each patch-test visit was drawn before the patch test was applied. Patients were eligible if aged 18 to 70, diagnosed with alopecia and judged suitable for DPC therapy, and pregnant patients were excluded. Total RNA was extracted from unfractionated whole blood that had been collected in Tempus Blood RNA tubes. Library preparation used RACE. Sequencing relied on a NextSeq 500. Library preparation attached unique molecular identifiers to individual cDNA molecules for quantitative, reproducible TCR counting. From each blood RNA sample, both TCR alpha and TCR beta chains were sequenced. On the authors' methods: Samples had a median of approximately 96,000 TCRs, with a range from about 23,224 to 700,000. V, J and CDR3 annotation of the TCR reads was performed with the Decombinator software suite. Every sample was subsampled to the same number of TCRs (28,000) for the PS versus PT1 abundance plots. Expanded TCRs were defined as absent before sensitization and observed at least eight times at the 2-week time point. TCRdb itself trimmed the public reads at Q25 with fastp, ran MiXCR and retained productive beta chains. Every CDR3 protein is listed once, alongside the most common genes and DNA of its rows. For this entry, the V and J calls and clone size follow TCRdb and not the study's own pipeline. The sample table contains approximately 60,000 distinct CDR3 sequences; only one count was recorded for more than 9% of them. The top ten clonotypes cover 9.6% of the sample.

The rearranged segments are TRBV3-1 and TRBJ1-4. The sample consisted of whole blood, taken in connection with sensitization to the hapten diphenylcyclopropenone (DPC). This TCR came from a man aged 35 to 55 with alopecia areata. Some clones in this sample may be carry-over from other donors' samples. This receptor carries the CDR3 CASSQVPVNENCFF.